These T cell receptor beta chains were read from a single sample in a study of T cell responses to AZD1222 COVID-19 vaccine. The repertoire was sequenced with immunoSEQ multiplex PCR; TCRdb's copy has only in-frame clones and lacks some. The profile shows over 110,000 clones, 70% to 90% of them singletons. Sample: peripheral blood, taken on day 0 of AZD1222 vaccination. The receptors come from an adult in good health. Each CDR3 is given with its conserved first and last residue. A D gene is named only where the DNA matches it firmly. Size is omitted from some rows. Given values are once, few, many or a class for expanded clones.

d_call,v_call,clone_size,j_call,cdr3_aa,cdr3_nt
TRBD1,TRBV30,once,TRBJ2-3,CAWSGTGGRTDTQYF,TGTGCCTGGAGTGGTACAGGGGGCAGGACAGATACGCAGTATTTT
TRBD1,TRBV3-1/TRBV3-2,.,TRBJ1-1,CASSARDRGLSEAFF,TGTGCCAGCAGCGCTCGAGACAGGGGTTTATCTGAAGCTTTCTTT
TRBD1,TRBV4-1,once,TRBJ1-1,CASSQEYRGNTEAFF,TGCGCCAGCAGCCAAGAATACAGGGGTAACACTGAAGCTTTCTTT
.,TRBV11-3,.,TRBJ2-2,CASSREDTGELFF,TGTGCCAGCAGCAGGGAGGACACCGGGGAGCTGTTTTTT
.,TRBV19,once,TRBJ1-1,CASSLTGKNTEAFF,TGTGCCAGTAGTCTTACAGGGAAGAACACTGAAGCTTTCTTT
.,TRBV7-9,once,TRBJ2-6,CASSLESGANVLTF,TGTGCCAGCAGCTTAGAGTCTGGGGCCAACGTCCTGACTTTC
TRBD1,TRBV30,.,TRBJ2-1,CAWTNGTGGKNEQFF,TGTGCCTGGACGAACGGGACAGGGGGCAAAAATGAGCAGTTCTTC
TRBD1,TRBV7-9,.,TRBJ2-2,CASSLYDRGNTGELFF,TGTGCCAGCAGCCTATACGACAGGGGTAACACCGGGGAGCTGTTTTTT
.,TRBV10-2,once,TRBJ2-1,CASSYLAGVVFF,TGCGCCAGCAGTTACTTGGCAGGGGTTGTTTTCTTC
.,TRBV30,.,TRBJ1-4,CAWSRGPTQGRGEKLFF,TGTGCCTGGAGTCGGGGCCCAACGCAGGGCCGAGGGGAAAAACTGTTTTTT
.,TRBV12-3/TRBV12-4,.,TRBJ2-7,CASSLSTHYEQYF,TGTGCCAGCAGTTTATCGACTCACTACGAGCAGTACTTC
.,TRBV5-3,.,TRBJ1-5,CARSRDRPDQPQHF,TGTGCCAGAAGTCGTGACAGGCCAGATCAGCCCCAGCATTTT
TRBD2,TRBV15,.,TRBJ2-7,CATSMGLAGGPSEQYF,TGTGCCACCAGCATGGGACTAGCGGGAGGGCCGTCCGAGCAGTACTTC
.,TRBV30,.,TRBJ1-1,CAWSAGGTEAFF,TGTGCCTGGAGTGCGGGGGGCACTGAAGCTTTCTTT
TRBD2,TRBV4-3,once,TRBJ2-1,CASSRMASGLSSYNEQFF,TGCGCCAGCAGCCGAATGGCTAGCGGACTGAGCTCCTACAATGAGCAGTTCTTC
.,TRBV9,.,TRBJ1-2,CASNRAPTDGYTF,TGTGCCAGCAATAGGGCCCCCACTGATGGCTACACCTTC
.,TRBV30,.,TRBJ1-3,CAWRTPPMDTIYF,TGTGCCTGGAGAACCCCCCCGATGGACACCATATATTTT
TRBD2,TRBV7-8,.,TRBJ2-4,CASSLAGSGRALAKNIQYF,TGTGCCAGCAGCTTAGCCGGTAGCGGGAGGGCCCTAGCCAAAAACATTCAGTACTTC
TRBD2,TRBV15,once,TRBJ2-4,CATSNPSGNIQYF,TGTGCCACCAGCAATCCTAGCGGGAACATTCAGTACTTC
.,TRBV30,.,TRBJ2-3,CAWSRATDTQYF,TGTGCCTGGAGTCGCGCCACAGATACGCAGTATTTT
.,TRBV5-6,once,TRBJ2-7,CASSQGHGPYEQYF,TGTGCCAGCAGCCAGGGACACGGTCCCTACGAGCAGTACTTC
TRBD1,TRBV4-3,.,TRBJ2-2,CASSPGDRVSGELFF,TGCGCCAGCAGCCCCGGGGACAGGGTCAGCGGGGAGCTGTTTTTT
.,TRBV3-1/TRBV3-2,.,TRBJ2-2,CASSQDKAGGPGELFF,TGTGCCAGCAGCCAAGATAAGGCAGGGGGGCCGGGGGAGCTGTTTTTT
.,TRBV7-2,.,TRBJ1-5,CASSRGDQPQHF,TGTGCCAGCAGCCGGGGGGATCAGCCCCAGCATTTT
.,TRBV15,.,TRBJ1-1,CATSRDPSGVTEAFF,TGTGCCACCAGCAGAGATCCATCAGGGGTCACTGAAGCTTTCTTT
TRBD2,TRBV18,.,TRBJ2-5,CASSLTSGSGETQYF,TGTGCCAGCTCGTTGACTAGCGGGAGTGGGGAGACCCAGTACTTC
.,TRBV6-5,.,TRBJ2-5,CASTQRGGGLETQYF,TGTGCCAGCACACAAAGAGGAGGGGGCCTGGAGACCCAGTACTTC
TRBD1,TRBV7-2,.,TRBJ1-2,CASSPYRGLGGYTF,TGTGCCAGCAGCCCCTACAGGGGTTTGGGTGGCTACACCTTC
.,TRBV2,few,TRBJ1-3,CASKIGTSGNTIYF,TGTGCCAGCAAGATTGGGACCTCAGGAAACACCATATATTTT
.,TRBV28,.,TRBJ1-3,CASSLVKLGNTIYF,TGTGCCAGCAGTTTAGTAAAACTTGGAAACACCATATATTTT
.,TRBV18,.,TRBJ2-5,CASSPLGGAETQYF,TGTGCCAGCTCACCCTTGGGGGGAGCAGAGACCCAGTACTTC
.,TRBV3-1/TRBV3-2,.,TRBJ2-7,CASSQAWSHEQYF,TGTGCCAGCAGCCAAGCTTGGTCCCACGAGCAGTACTTC
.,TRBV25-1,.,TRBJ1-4,CASAVGNEKLFF,TGTGCCAGCGCGGTAGGGAACGAAAAACTGTTTTTT
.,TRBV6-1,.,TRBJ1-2,CASSDRFPDRRSGYTF,TGTGCCAGCAGTGATAGGTTCCCCGATAGAAGATCGGGCTACACCTTC
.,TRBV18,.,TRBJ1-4,CASSPDRNGEKLFF,TGTGCCAGCTCACCAGATCGAAATGGGGAAAAACTGTTTTTT
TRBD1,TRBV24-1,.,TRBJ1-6,CATRGQGESSPLHF,TGTGCCACCAGAGGACAGGGGGAGAGTTCACCCCTCCACTTT
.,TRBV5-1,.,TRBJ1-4,CASSLGGGKDEKLFF,TGCGCCAGCAGCTTGGGCGGGGGGAAGGACGAAAAACTGTTTTTT
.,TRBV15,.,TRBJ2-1,CATSPDLRAKGNEQFF,TGTGCCACCAGCCCCGATCTGCGGGCAAAAGGGAATGAGCAGTTCTTC
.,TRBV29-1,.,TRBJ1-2,CSVTDNYGYTF,TGCAGCGTGACAGACAACTATGGCTACACCTTC
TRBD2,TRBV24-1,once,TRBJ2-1,CATSKGTSGRQGNEQFF,TGTGCCACCAGTAAGGGGACTAGCGGGAGGCAGGGCAATGAGCAGTTCTTC
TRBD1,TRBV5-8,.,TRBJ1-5,CASSLGGPGQVNQPQHF,TGTGCCAGCAGCTTGGGGGGACCGGGACAGGTCAATCAGCCCCAGCATTTT
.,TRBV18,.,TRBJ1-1,CASSLAGEAFF,TGTGCCAGCTCACTCGCGGGTGAAGCTTTCTTT
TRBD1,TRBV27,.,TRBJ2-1,CASSPRTGGGNEQFF,TGTGCCAGCAGTCCTCGGACAGGGGGCGGGAATGAGCAGTTCTTC
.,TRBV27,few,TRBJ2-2,CASSFLITGELFF,TGTGCCAGCAGTTTTTTGATAACCGGGGAGCTGTTTTTT
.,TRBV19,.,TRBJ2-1,CASSGGSEQFF,TGTGCCAGTAGTGGGGGGAGTGAGCAGTTCTTC
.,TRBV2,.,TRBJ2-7,CASILDRSSYEQYF,TGTGCCAGCATCTTGGACCGGAGCTCCTACGAGCAGTACTTC